The entry that follows covers one T cell receptor beta chain sequence. This clone's antigen is unknown. Base quality data are lacking; no much larger clone is found one base away. Libraries were prepared through RT-PCR. Sequencing was performed on an Illumina HiSeq 2500. TCRdb reanalyzed the raw reads on its own, using fastp at Q25 for trimming and MiXCR for clone calling, and kept in-frame beta chains. When rows share a CDR3 protein, they turn into one entry using the most common DNA and genes. The sample table contains around 20,000 distinct CDR3 sequences; only one count was recorded for about two thirds of them. Clones ranked in the top ten supply more than 2% of the sample. Relative to germline, V is 0 bases shorter and J is 2 bases shorter, with 16 bases between their ends. CDR3 length: 17 amino acids, cysteine to phenylalanine. The sequence is cut down to CDR3 DNA, 51 bases in frame from base 1. Based on the germline V gene (reference sequence), the CDR1 and CDR2 sequences are LNHNV and YYDKDF.

This record comes from a study of yellow fever vaccine responses in identical twins (dated by TCRdb to 2016 to 2019). A note on the overall study: The study precisely tracked vaccine-responding T cell clones in identical twins.

The investigation overall reported the following: According to the authors, the vaccine-induced T cell response in identical twins seemed to be partly convergent and partly specific to each individual.

Specimen: T cells from blood (PBMCs), unsorted or a sorted subset (not recorded which), collected before or after yellow fever vaccination (not recorded which). The rearranged segments are TRBV15 and TRBJ1-1; a tentative D call is TRBD1 (6 bases match). The sequence was collected from a woman younger than 30 who received the yellow fever vaccine. Donor details come from another sample of the same person, matched by shared clones. The bases read TGTGCCACCAGCAGAGATAGGGGGGACCTCATTAACACTGAAGCTTTCTTT. Protein translation: CATSRDRGDLINTEAFF.